A few counts support the clone carrying this T cell receptor beta chain. Authors' processing steps: Amplifying reference gene primers gave estimates of nucleated cell counts. Using immunoSEQ multiplex PCR, the repertoire was profiled, and TCRdb retains in-frame clones only, with some absent. The DNA was the basis for D and trimming; V, J and clone size are from that table. The sample comprises a few hundred thousand clones, 75% to 90% of which are singletons, and 5.1% rests with the top ten. The data are from a study of blood T cell repertoires in COVID-19. Recruits, aged roughly 18 to 89 years, lived in 24 US areas. Participants' own reports of clinical history determined their cohort assignment. Per the germline V gene, CDR1 is LNHNV and CDR2 is YYDKDF (reference sequence). This CDR3 comprises 12 residues. Trimming took off 3 bases at V and 4 bases at J, with 6 bases between the two ends.

J is TRBJ2-5 and V is TRBV15, with D tentatively TRBD1 (5 bases). This clonotype was obtained from a woman aged 45-65 years who had recovered from COVID-19. The specimen was PBMCs or T cells enriched from blood (not recorded which). The CDR3 bases are TGTGCCACCAGCAGGACAGCAGAGACCCAGTACTTC. Amino acid sequence: CATSRTAETQYF.